The T cell receptor (beta chain) described here comes from a study of T cell responses to AZD1222 COVID-19 vaccine (dated by TCRdb to about 2021). As for the study more broadly: A total of around 240 trial participants underwent TCR sequencing, of whom 200 to 220 received two doses of AZD1222 and about 26 received two doses of the MenACWY control vaccine. Trial participants were enrolled by age into 18-55, 56-69 and 70-plus year subgroups, with around 150, 28 and 57 TCR-sequenced participants respectively. The investigation overall reported the following: No day 14 peak-response samples were available, so repertoires were characterized only after the peak T cell response. In the small 56-69-year group, the increase in depth fell short of significance, most likely because of low power. The vaccine-associated CD4 TCRs covered the entire spike protein, and the dominant responses fell in regions 160-218 and 743-854. Conclusions about previously exposed vaccinees were limited because only six or seven AZD1222 recipients were SARS-CoV-2 seropositive at baseline. After two AZD1222 doses, both the breadth and the depth of spike-specific TCRs were significantly higher than at day 0 and than in MenACWY recipients. Most participants were white British and females outnumbered males, and the authors suggested that clonal diversity may have been underestimated. Reportedly, close to half of the unique spike-specific TCRs recognized epitopes lying outside the regions that are mutated in the B.1.351 and B.1.1.7 variants.

This specimen's time point label, per the study, means: about 28 days (+/-7) after the second vaccine dose. AZD1222 recipients whose second dose came at about 4 weeks and those whose second dose came at about 12 weeks were combined into one group, since spike-specific TCR depth and breadth did not differ between the two schedules. Vaccinee samples came from UK trials COV001 and COV002, including a single-blind randomized controlled phase 2/3 trial of AZD1222 (ChAdOx1 nCoV-19) in healthy adults. For TCRbeta chain sequencing, PBMC samples were collected from trial participants at day 0 and at day 28 after the second dose. As regards this clone: It has no known antigen specificity. Base qualities are missing; no much larger clone stands one base away.

The CDR3 regions of human TCRbeta chains were subjected to immunosequencing. The published analysis was carried out like this. TCRs in the repertoires were matched against a reference library of SARS-CoV-2-specific TCRs that had been generated with the MIRA antigen-specificity platform. Breadth was defined as the fraction of unique TCRs that were SARS-CoV-2-associated, and depth was defined as the fraction of total T cells that were SARS-CoV-2-associated. Using the MIRA data, each spike-specific TCR was mapped to the spike region that the TCR reacts to and placed in a CD4 or CD8 class. Log10-transformed breadth and depth values were compared by one-way ANOVA with Sidak's multiple comparisons tests. Entries here come from immuneACCESS through TCRdb and include only in-frame sequences with V and J called. Some clones fail to appear in such tables; in the studies checked, an unresolved V gene covers under half of the shortfall, and the cause of the remainder is unknown. The V and J calls and clone size were taken over from that table, and D and trimming were inferred from the DNA. The sample yields approximately 110,000 clones; 92% were counted once. The top ten clones comprise about 8% of the sample.

V is clipped by 4 bases and J by 3 bases, and the sequence between their germline boundaries is 4 bases long. Looking up the germline V gene yields CDR1 KGHSH and CDR2 LQKENI. The CDR3 holds 11 amino acids from the cysteine to the phenylalanine. Only CDR3 DNA remains: 33 bases, in frame from the first base. The rearrangement combines TRBV18 with TRBJ2-7; confidence is insufficient to name the D gene. The sequence came from an adult who received the AZD1222 COVID-19 vaccine. The source was peripheral blood, collected 28 days after the second AZD1222 dose. The CDR3 amino acid sequence is: CASSQDYEQYF. The nucleotide sequence is TGTGCCAGCTCACAAGACTACGAGCAGTACTTC.